This passage covers 17 T cell receptor beta chains from one sample sequenced in a study of cytomegalovirus exposure and HLA in healthy donors. Profiling relied on immunoSEQ multiplex PCR, and the TCRdb table lists in-frame clones only, not all of them. This table has about 65,000 clones, 94% appearing once. The sample consisted of PBMCs. The receptors were gathered from a young man in good health and CMV-seropositive.

The chain joins TRBV7-2 to TRBJ2-5; 8 bases match TRBD1. Losses at the gene ends were 3 bases for V and 4 bases for J; bases not matched to a gene: 7. The CDR3 contains 15 residues. CDR1 is SGHTA and CDR2 is FQGNSA in the germline V gene. Here the CDR3 reads CASSFDTGGLETQYF. In DNA form, the CDR3 reads TGTGCCAGCAGCTTTGACACAGGGGGTCTAGAGACCCAGTACTTC. Complete variable domain (other parts from reference TRBV7-2 and TRBJ2-5): GAGVSQSPSNKVTEKGKDVELRCDPISGHTALYWYRQSLGQGLEFLIYFQGNSAPDKSGLPSDRFSAERTGGSVSTLTIQRTQQEDSAVYLCASSFDTGGLETQYFGPGTRLLVL.

This clone was seen more than once but under ten times. The chain employs TRBV4-3 and TRBJ1-4; 10 bases line up with TRBD1. Germline V gene lookup returns CDR1 LGHNA and CDR2 YSLEER. The CDR3 has 16 amino acids. J was trimmed by 7 bases and V by 0 bases; bases with no gene match: 5. For the CDR3, the DNA is TGCGCCAGCAGCCAAGATCCGGGACAGGGGAGTGAAAAACTGTTTTTT. Its translation: CASSQDPGQGSEKLFF.

Only one count was recorded for this clone. V usage is TRBV19 and J usage is TRBJ1-5; D gene uncertain. Trimming took off 4 bases at V and 7 bases at J, with 8 bases between the two ends. Looked up from germline, CDR1 is LNHDA and CDR2 is SQIVND (reference sequence). This CDR3 spans 12 amino acids. The CDR3 here is CASSREEQPQHF. The CDR3 DNA follows: TGTGCCAGTAGTAGGGAGGAACAGCCCCAGCATTTT.

V is TRBV20-1 and J is TRBJ1-1, with D hard to call. The CDR3 contains 11 residues. The V and J ends lost 7 bases and 1 base respectively, with 7 bases between them. CDR1 is DFQATT and CDR2 is SNEGSKA in the germline V gene (reference sequence). The CDR3 bases are TGCAGTGTGGAGACGAACACTGAAGCTTTCTTT. It encodes CSVETNTEAFF.

The chain is built from TRBV5-1 and TRBJ2-2; TRBD2 matches at 7 bases. The CDR3 has 17 residues. The ends lost 3 bases at V and 2 bases at J; junction bases unmatched: 10. The germline CDR1 and CDR2 sequences are SGHRS and YFSETQ. Here the CDR3 DNA reads TGCGCCAGCAGCTCACCTCGGAGCGGGGAAAACACCGGGGAGCTGTTTTTT. This translates into CASSSPRSGENTGELFF. Looking up the rest from reference TRBV5-1 and TRBJ2-2 gives the full variable domain: KAGVTQTPRYLIKTRGQQVTLSCSPISGHRSVSWYQQTPGQGLQFLFEYFSETQRNKGNFPGRFSGRQFSNSRSEMNVSTLELGDSALYLCASSSPRSGENTGELFFGEGSRLTVL.

The genes are TRBV30 and TRBJ2-7; 9 nucleotides match TRBD1. CDR1 and CDR2 (germline): GTSNPN, SVGIG (reference sequence). This CDR3 spans 14 amino acids. The V and J ends lost 2 bases and 2 bases, in that order; junction bases with no gene match: 4. Here the CDR3 DNA reads TGTGCCTGGAGTTCGGGACAGGGCGCCTACGAGCAGTACTTC. It translates to CAWSSGQGAYEQYF.

The chain employs TRBV5-1 and TRBJ1-5; TRBD1 matches at 11 bases. This CDR3 has 17 residues. CDR1 is SGHRS, CDR2 YFSETQ, per germline. With 0 bases clipped from V and 1 base from J, the junction kept 3 bases outside the gene matches. CDR3 in amino acids: CASSLVGTGGSNQPQHF. Here the CDR3 DNA reads TGCGCCAGCAGCTTGGTAGGGACAGGGGGGAGCAATCAGCCCCAGCATTTT.

The rearrangement joins TRBV2 to TRBJ2-5; TRBD1 matches 7 bases. Germline V lookup: CDR1 SNHLY, CDR2 FYNNEI. This CDR3 region has 14 residues. V was pared by 5 bases and J by 4 bases, with 7 bases of the junction left unmatched. The CDR3 region has the DNA TGTGCCAGCAGTAGGGACAGACCTCGAGAGACCCAGTACTTC. Its translation is CASSRDRPRETQYF. Full variable domain (missing parts from reference TRBV2 and TRBJ2-5): EPEVTQTPSHQVTQMGQEVILRCVPISNHLYFYWYRQILGQKVEFLVSFYNNEISEKSEIFDDQFSVERPDGSNFTLKIRSTKLEDSAMYFCASSRDRPRETQYFGPGTRLLVL.

J is TRBJ1-2 and V is TRBV4-3, with D unclear. V was cut by 0 bases and J by 4 bases, with 21 bases left in between. The CDR3 spans 18 residues. In germline, CDR1 is LGHNA, CDR2 YSLEER. CDR3 in amino acids: CASSQDPTDIPPFYGYTF. The DNA for the CDR3 is TGCGCCAGCAGCCAAGATCCCACAGATATTCCTCCTTTCTATGGCTACACCTTC.

This chain links TRBV27 with TRBJ2-1; the match to TRBD2 covers 12 bases. The CDR3 covers 17 residues. J lost 8 bases, V lost 0 bases, and 8 bases had no gene match. Looked up from germline, CDR1 is MNHEY and CDR2 is SMNVEV (reference sequence). CDR3 sequence: CASSLSPGLAGGDEQFF. The CDR3 nucleotides are TGTGCCAGCAGTTTATCGCCGGGACTAGCGGGTGGCGATGAGCAGTTCTTC.

The chain recombines TRBV2 with TRBJ1-5; TRBD1 matches 8 bases. Germline CDR1 reads SNHLY; CDR2 reads FYNNEI. This CDR3 region has 15 residues. Germline trimming cut 6 bases from V and 5 bases from J; bases unmatched to any gene: 9. The CDR3 is CASSVGTGDHQPQHF. The CDR3 bases are TGTGCCAGCAGCGTCGGGACAGGAGACCATCAGCCCCAGCATTTT.

This clone occurred once. The chain recombines TRBV4-3 with TRBJ2-6; 9 nucleotides line up with TRBD1. J gave up 2 bases and V 6 bases, and 8 bases lay outside the gene matches. CDR3 length: 17 amino acids. The germline V gene has CDR1 LGHNA and CDR2 YSLEER. In nucleotides, the CDR3 is TGCGCCAGCAGTCCCGGGACAGGGAGGACTGGGGCCAACGTCCTGACTTTC. It translates to CASSPGTGRTGANVLTF.

This sequence joins TRBV5-4 and TRBJ2-6; 8 bases line up with TRBD1. The CDR3 runs to 15 residues. In germline, CDR1 is SGHNT, CDR2 YYREEE (reference sequence). Trimming cost V 5 bases and J 1 base; bases outside gene matches: 2. The CDR3 DNA reads TGTGCCAGCAGGACAGGGGAGTCTGGGGCCAACGTCCTGACTTTC. This encodes CASRTGESGANVLTF.

V usage is TRBV2 and J usage is TRBJ2-3, with D possibly TRBD2 on 6 matching bases. CDR1 is SNHLY and CDR2 is FYNNEI in the germline V gene. The CDR3 covers 14 residues. V lost 1 base and J 4 bases, leaving 9 bases between the germline ends. CDR3 nucleotide sequence: TGTGCCAGCAGTGAAGATGGGGGGTCAGATACGCAGTATTTT. It translates to CASSEDGGSDTQYF.

About this clone: Other DNA variants within this sample encode the same CDR3. The V gene is TRBV27, the J gene TRBJ2-3; TRBD2 matches at 8 bases. In germline, CDR1 is MNHEY, CDR2 SMNVEV (reference sequence). CDR3 length: 14 residues. J gave up 4 bases and V 2 bases, and 2 bases lay outside the gene matches. CDR3 loop: CASSLTGGPDTQYF. DNA for the CDR3: TGTGCCAGCAGTTTAACGGGAGGGCCAGATACGCAGTATTTT.

This clone came up once. The chain carries TRBV4-3 and TRBJ1-2; 10 nucleotides agree with TRBD1. The CDR3 has 15 amino acids. The junction had 3 bases not matched to a gene; V was cut back by 1 base and J by 4 bases. Germline V gene lookup returns CDR1 LGHNA and CDR2 YSLEER. In DNA, the CDR3 is TGCGCCAGCAGCCAAGGCTGGACAGGGGGCTATGGCTACACCTTC. It codes for CASSQGWTGGYGYTF.

The rearrangement uses TRBV7-2 and TRBJ2-2, with 13 bases fitting TRBD2. The CDR3 runs to 15 residues. Germline CDR1 is SGHTA and CDR2 is FQGNSA. Trimming at V came to 5 bases and at J to 5 bases, leaving 2 bases not matched to a gene. The CDR3 region is CASSVGLAGTGELFF. Written as DNA, the CDR3 is TGTGCCAGCAGCGTGGGACTAGCGGGGACCGGGGAGCTGTTTTTT.